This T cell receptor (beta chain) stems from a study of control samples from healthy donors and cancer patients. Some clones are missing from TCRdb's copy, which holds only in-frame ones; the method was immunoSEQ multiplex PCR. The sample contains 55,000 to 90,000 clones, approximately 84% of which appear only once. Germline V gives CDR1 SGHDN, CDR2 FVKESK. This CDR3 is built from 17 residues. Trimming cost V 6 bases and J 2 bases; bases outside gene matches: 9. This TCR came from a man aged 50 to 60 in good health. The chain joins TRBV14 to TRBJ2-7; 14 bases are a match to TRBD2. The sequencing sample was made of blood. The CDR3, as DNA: TGTGCCAGCAGACAAAGGGGACTAGCGGGAGTACCCTACGAGCAGTACTTC. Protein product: CASRQRGLAGVPYEQYF.